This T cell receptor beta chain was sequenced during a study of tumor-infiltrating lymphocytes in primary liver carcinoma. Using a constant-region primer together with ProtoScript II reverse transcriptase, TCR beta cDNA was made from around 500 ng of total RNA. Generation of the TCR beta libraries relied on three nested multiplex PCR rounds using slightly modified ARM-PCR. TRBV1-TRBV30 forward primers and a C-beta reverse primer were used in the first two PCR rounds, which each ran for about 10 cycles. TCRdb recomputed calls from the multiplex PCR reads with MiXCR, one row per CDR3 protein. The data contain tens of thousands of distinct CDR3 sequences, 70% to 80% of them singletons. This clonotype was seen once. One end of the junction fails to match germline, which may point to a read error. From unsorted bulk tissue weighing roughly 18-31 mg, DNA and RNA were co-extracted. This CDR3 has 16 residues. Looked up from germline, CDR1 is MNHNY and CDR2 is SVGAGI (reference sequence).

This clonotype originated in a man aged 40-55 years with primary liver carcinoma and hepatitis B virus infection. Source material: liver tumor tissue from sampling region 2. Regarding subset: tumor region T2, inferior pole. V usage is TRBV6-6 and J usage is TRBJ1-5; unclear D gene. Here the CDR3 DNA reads TGTGCCTGCAGTTACGGAGTAGAGTATGGCAATCAGCCCCAGCATTTT. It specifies CACSYGVEYGNQPQHF.